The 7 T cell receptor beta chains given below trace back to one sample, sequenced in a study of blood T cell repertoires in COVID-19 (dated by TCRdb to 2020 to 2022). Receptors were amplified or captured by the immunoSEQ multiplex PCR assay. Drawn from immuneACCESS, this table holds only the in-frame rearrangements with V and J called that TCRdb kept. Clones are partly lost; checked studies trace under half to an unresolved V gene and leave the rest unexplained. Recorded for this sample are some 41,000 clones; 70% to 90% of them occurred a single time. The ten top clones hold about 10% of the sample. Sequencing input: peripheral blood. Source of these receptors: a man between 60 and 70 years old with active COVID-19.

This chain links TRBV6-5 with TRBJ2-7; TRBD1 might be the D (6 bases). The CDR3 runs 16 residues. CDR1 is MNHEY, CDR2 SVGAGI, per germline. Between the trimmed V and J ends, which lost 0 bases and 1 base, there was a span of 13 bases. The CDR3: CASSYSTGYQSYEQYF. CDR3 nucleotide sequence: TGTGCCAGCAGTTACTCGACAGGATATCAGTCCTACGAGCAGTACTTC.

The CDR3 sequence: CASSSRTSGSSETQYF. The DNA of the CDR3 is TGTGCCAGCAGCTCCCGGACTAGCGGGAGTTCAGAGACCCAGTACTTC. The chain employs TRBV7-9 and TRBJ2-5; 13 positions agree with TRBD2. Germline loops: CDR1 SEHNR, CDR2 FQNEAQ (reference sequence). The CDR3 totals 16 residues. Unmatched junction bases numbered 6, after V lost 4 bases and J lost 4 bases.

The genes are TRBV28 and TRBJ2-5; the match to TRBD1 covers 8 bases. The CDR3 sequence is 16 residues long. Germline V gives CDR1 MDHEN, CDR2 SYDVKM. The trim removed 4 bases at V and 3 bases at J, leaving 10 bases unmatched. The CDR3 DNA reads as TGTGCCAGCAGTTCCACCCGCAGGGGGCTGGAAGAGACCCAGTACTTC. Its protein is CASSSTRRGLEETQYF.

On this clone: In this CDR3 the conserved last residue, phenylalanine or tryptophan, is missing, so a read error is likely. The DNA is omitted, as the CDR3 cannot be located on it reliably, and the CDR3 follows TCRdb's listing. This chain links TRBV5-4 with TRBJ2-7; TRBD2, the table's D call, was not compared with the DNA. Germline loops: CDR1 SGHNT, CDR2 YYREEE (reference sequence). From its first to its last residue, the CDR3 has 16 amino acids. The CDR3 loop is CASSFVGRGLALPTIR.

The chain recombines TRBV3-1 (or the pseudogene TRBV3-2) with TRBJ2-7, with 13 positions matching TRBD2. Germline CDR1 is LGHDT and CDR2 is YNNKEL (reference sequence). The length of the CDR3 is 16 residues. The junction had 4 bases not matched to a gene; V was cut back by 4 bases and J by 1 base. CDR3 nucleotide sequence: TGTGCCAGCAGCCCAGGGACTAGCGGGATATCCTACGAGCAGTACTTC. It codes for CASSPGTSGISYEQYF.

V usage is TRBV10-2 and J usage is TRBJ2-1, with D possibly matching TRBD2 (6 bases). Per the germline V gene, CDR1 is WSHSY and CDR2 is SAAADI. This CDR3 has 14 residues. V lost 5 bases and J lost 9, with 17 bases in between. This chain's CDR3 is CASSSWGVEGEQFF. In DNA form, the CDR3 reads TGCGCCAGCAGTTCGTGGGGGGTGGAGGGTGAGCAGTTCTTC.

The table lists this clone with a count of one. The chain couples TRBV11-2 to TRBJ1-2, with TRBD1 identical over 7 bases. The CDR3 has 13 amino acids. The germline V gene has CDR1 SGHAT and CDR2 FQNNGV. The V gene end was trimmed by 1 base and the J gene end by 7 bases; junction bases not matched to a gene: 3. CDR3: CASSLGDRVGYTF. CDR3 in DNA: TGTGCCAGCAGCTTAGGAGACAGGGTTGGCTACACCTTC.